This is a list of T cell receptor beta chains from one sample in a study of T-cell reconstitution after alpha-beta-depleted transplantation in children. TCRdb reprocessed the PCR reads with MiXCR, giving one entry per CDR3 protein. The table lists 100,000 or so distinct CDR3 sequences, approximately 6% of them singletons, with about 6% in the top ten. The sequencing here drew on PBMCs, mostly from graft donor cells, taken 60 days after TCRalphabeta/CD19-depleted stem cell transplant. These receptors all stem from a female patient aged 2 to 10 who had a stem cell transplant for Fanconi anemia, so the T cells may come from the graft donor. Both conserved end residues are part of each CDR3. A D gene is named only where the DNA matches it firmly. Expanded clones are given a class, and other clones once, few, many or no size at all.

D	V	size	J	CDR3	DNA
NA	TRBV30	many	TRBJ2-1	CACSGLYEQFF	TGTGCCTGTTCTGGCCTTTATGAGCAGTTCTTC
TRBD2	TRBV12-3/TRBV12-4	many	TRBJ2-4	CASRGTSGRANIQYF	TGTGCCAGCAGAGGGACTAGCGGGAGGGCCAACATTCAGTACTTC
TRBD1	TRBV15	many	TRBJ2-7	CATSRDRGYEQYF	TGTGCCACCAGCAGAGACAGGGGGTACGAGCAGTACTTC
TRBD2	TRBV5-1	NA	TRBJ2-1	CASSFSGWRGSYNEQFF	TGCGCCAGCAGCTTCTCCGGGTGGCGGGGGTCCTACAATGAGCAGTTCTTC
NA	TRBV12-5	many	TRBJ2-5	CASGLVPGEETQYF	TGTGCTAGTGGTTTGGTACCCGGGGAAGAGACCCAGTACTTC
NA	TRBV4-2	many	TRBJ2-7	CASSQDPWGQDHTYEQYF	TGTGCCAGCAGCCAAGATCCGTGGGGTCAGGACCATACCTACGAGCAGTACTTC
NA	TRBV5-1	few	TRBJ1-2	CASSSEGGPYGYTF	TGCGCCAGCAGCTCGGAAGGCGGGCCCTATGGCTACACCTTC
NA	TRBV4-2	NA	TRBJ2-1	CASSQNFPGGVHNEQFF	TGTGCCAGCAGCCAAAATTTTCCAGGGGGGGTGCACAATGAGCAGTTCTTC
NA	TRBV7-9	NA	TRBJ1-2	CASSFWDRALYGYTF	TGTGCCAGCAGCTTTTGGGACCGGGCCCTCTATGGCTACACCTTC
NA	TRBV2	NA	TRBJ2-5	CASSATLGGEETQYF	TGTGCCAGCAGCGCGACACTAGGAGGGGAAGAGACCCAGTACTTC
NA	TRBV4-1	many	TRBJ1-1	CASSQVFPRDYGEAFF	TGCGCCAGCAGCCAAGTGTTCCCCAGGGACTACGGTGAAGCTTTCTTT
NA	TRBV7-2	few	TRBJ2-1	CASSPGRSYNEQFF	TGTGCCAGCAGCCCAGGGAGGAGTTACAATGAGCAGTTCTTC
NA	TRBV12-3/TRBV12-4	many	TRBJ2-1	CASSPVGPEQFF	TGTGCCAGCAGTCCGGTGGGACCTGAGCAGTTCTTC
NA	TRBV28	many	TRBJ1-1	CASTYNLNTEAFF	TGTGCCAGCACCTACAATTTGAACACTGAAGCTTTCTTT
TRBD2	TRBV6-6	many	TRBJ2-1	CASTGLAGGIQFF	TGTGCCAGCACCGGACTAGCGGGCGGGATCCAGTTCTTC
NA	TRBV20-1	many	TRBJ1-2	CSASDPRGPYGYTF	TGCAGTGCTAGTGATCCCAGGGGCCCCTATGGCTACACCTTC
TRBD1	TRBV19	NA	TRBJ2-1	CASTQASQGAPRLFF	TGTGCCAGTACCCAGGCCTCACAGGGGGCCCCCCGACTGTTCTTC
TRBD1	TRBV27	many	TRBJ1-5	CASTKGQGVTNQPQHF	TGTGCCAGCACTAAAGGACAGGGAGTCACCAATCAGCCCCAGCATTTT
NA	TRBV12-3/TRBV12-4	many	TRBJ1-5	CASSFRQVDSNQPQHF	TGTGCCAGCAGTTTTCGGCAGGTAGATAGCAATCAGCCCCAGCATTTT
NA	TRBV6-6	many	TRBJ2-3	CASSITSPDTQYF	TGTGCCAGCAGCATAACTAGCCCAGATACGCAGTATTTT
TRBD1	TRBV12-3/TRBV12-4	few	TRBJ1-5	CASRTGRGSNQPQHF	TGTGCCAGCAGGACAGGGAGGGGAAGCAATCAGCCCCAGCATTTT
TRBD2	TRBV6-5	many	TRBJ2-7	CASSYSPRGTNSYEQYF	TGTGCCAGCAGTTACTCGCCTCGTGGGACTAACTCCTACGAGCAGTACTTC
NA	TRBV6-2/TRBV6-3	many	TRBJ2-1	CASSYHLSYNEQFF	TGTGCCAGCAGTTACCACCTATCCTACAATGAGCAGTTCTTC
NA	TRBV20-1	many	TRBJ2-7	CSARAPAYEQYF	TGCAGTGCTAGAGCCCCCGCCTACGAGCAGTACTTC
NA	TRBV5-1	NA	TRBJ2-2	CASSPGQTNTGELFF	TGCGCCAGCAGCCCGGGACAAACGAACACCGGGGAGCTGTTTTTT
TRBD1	TRBV10-2	few	TRBJ1-2	CASKRGQGGYTF	TGCGCCAGCAAGAGGGGACAGGGTGGCTACACCTTC
NA	TRBV27	many	TRBJ2-3	CASMERGPTDTQYF	TGTGCCAGCATGGAGAGAGGGCCGACAGATACGCAGTATTTT
NA	TRBV20-1	many	TRBJ2-3	CSARVSSFTDTQYF	TGCAGTGCTAGAGTATCGAGCTTCACAGATACGCAGTATTTT
TRBD1	TRBV27	NA	TRBJ1-2	CASSVKPPGQTNYGYTF	TGTGCCAGCAGCGTAAAGCCTCCGGGACAGACTAACTATGGCTACACCTTC
NA	TRBV27	few	TRBJ1-6	CASSFAAGRGSPRSSPLHF	TGTGCCAGCAGTTTCGCGGCGGGGAGGGGGTCGCCTCGGAGTTCACCCCTCCACTTT
NA	TRBV5-1	NA	TRBJ2-7	CASSFTTPRGQIEQYF	TGCGCCAGCAGCTTCACCACCCCTCGAGGTCAGATTGAGCAGTACTTC
NA	TRBV28	many	TRBJ2-3	CASTPSYVSTDTQYF	TGTGCCAGCACCCCGTCTTACGTTAGCACAGATACGCAGTATTTT
TRBD1	TRBV20-1	few	TRBJ2-1	CSARSPSGQSYNEQFF	TGCAGTGCTAGGTCCCCCTCGGGACAGTCCTACAATGAGCAGTTCTTC
TRBD1	TRBV27	NA	TRBJ1-5	CASSLSDRGRNQPQHF	TGTGCCAGCAGTTTATCGGACAGGGGACGCAATCAGCCCCAGCATTTT
TRBD2	TRBV5-6	many	TRBJ2-1	CASSGDYLYNEQFF	TGTGCCAGCAGCGGGGACTACCTCTACAATGAGCAGTTCTTC
TRBD2	TRBV29-1	many	TRBJ2-1	CSVSWGGGNEQFF	TGCAGCGTATCCTGGGGGGGAGGGAATGAGCAGTTCTTC
NA	TRBV5-1	many	TRBJ2-3	CASSPDSQTDTQYF	TGCGCCAGCAGCCCCGATTCCCAAACAGATACGCAGTATTTT
TRBD2	TRBV5-5	many	TRBJ2-1	CASSMGLAVYNEQFF	TGTGCCAGCAGCATGGGACTAGCGGTCTACAATGAGCAGTTCTTC
NA	TRBV5-1	medium-sized	TRBJ2-7	CASSLVGSYEQYF	TGCGCCAGCAGCTTGGTGGGCTCCTACGAGCAGTACTTC
NA	TRBV2	NA	TRBJ2-5	CASSGVRGETQYF	TGTGCCAGCAGTGGTGTTAGAGGGGAGACCCAGTACTTC
NA	TRBV12-3/TRBV12-4	many	TRBJ1-5	CASSLIGGDHQPQHF	TGTGCCAGCAGTTTAATTGGGGGGGATCATCAGCCCCAGCATTTT
NA	TRBV20-1	many	TRBJ2-7	CSARGDFAYEQYF	TGCAGTGCTAGAGGGGACTTTGCCTACGAGCAGTACTTC
NA	TRBV21-1	many	TRBJ1-5	CASSRKGYQPQHF	TGTGCCAGCAGCAGAAAAGGGTATCAGCCCCAGCATTTT
NA	TRBV15	many	TRBJ2-3	CATSRVERDTQYF	TGTGCCACCAGCAGAGTTGAGCGAGATACGCAGTATTTT
TRBD2	TRBV10-3	many	TRBJ2-1	CAISQTSGIYNEQFF	TGTGCCATCAGCCAGACTAGCGGGATTTACAATGAGCAGTTCTTC
TRBD1	TRBV25-1	many	TRBJ2-1	CASSDRGHNEQFF	TGTGCCAGCAGTGACAGGGGGCACAATGAGCAGTTCTTC
NA	TRBV3-1	few	TRBJ2-5	CASSALRRETQYF	TGTGCCAGCAGCGCCCTTCGGAGGGAGACCCAGTACTTC
NA	TRBV21-1	many	TRBJ2-1	CAMHRDEQFF	TGTGCCATGCATCGCGATGAGCAGTTCTTC
NA	TRBV2	NA	TRBJ1-6	CASLSEGPYNSPLHF	TGTGCCAGCTTATCGGAGGGACCCTATAATTCACCCCTCCACTTT
NA	TRBV7-2	many	TRBJ2-4	CASSFRGAKNIQYF	TGTGCCAGCAGCTTCAGGGGTGCCAAAAACATTCAGTACTTC
NA	TRBV5-1	NA	TRBJ2-3	CASSLGGARDTQYF	TGCGCCAGCAGCTTGGGGGGGGCTAGAGATACGCAGTATTTT